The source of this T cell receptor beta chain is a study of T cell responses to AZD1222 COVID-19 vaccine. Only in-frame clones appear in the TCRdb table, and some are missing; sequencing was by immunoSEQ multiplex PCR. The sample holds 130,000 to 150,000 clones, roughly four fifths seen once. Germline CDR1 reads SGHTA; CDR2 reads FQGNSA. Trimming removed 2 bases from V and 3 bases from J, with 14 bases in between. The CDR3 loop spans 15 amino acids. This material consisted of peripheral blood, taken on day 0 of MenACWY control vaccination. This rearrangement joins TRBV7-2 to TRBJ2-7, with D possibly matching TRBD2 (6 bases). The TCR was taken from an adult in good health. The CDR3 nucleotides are TGTGCCAGCAGCTTATTCGGGACTGTGGGCTACGAGCAGTACTTC. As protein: CASSLFGTVGYEQYF.